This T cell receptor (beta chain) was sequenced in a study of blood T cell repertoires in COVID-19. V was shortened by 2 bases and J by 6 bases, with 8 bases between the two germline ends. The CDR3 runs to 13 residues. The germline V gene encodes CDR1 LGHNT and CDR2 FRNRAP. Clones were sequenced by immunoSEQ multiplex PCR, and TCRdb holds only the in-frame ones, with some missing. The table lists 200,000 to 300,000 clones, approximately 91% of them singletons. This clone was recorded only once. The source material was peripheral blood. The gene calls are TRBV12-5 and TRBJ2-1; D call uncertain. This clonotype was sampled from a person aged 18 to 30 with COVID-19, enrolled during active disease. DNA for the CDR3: TGTGCTAGTGGTTTGTACAGTAGCAATGAGCAGTTCTTC. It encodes CASGLYSSNEQFF.